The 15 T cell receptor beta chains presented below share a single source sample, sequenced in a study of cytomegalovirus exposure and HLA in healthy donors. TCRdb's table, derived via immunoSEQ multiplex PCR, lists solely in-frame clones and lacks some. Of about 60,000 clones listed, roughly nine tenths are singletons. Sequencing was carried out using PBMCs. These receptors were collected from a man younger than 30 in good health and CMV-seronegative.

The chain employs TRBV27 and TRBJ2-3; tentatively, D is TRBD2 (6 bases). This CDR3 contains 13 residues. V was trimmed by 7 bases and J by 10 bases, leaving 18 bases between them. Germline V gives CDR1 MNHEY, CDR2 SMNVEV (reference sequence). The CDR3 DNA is TGTGCCAGCAAGAGGATGAATGGGGAGGCGCAGTATTTT. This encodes CASKRMNGEAQYF.

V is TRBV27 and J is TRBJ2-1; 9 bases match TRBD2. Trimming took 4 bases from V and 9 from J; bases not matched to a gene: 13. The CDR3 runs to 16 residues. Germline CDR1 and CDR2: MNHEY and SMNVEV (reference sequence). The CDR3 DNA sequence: TGTGCCAGCAGTTGGGCTAGCGGGGAGTACGTAGGTGAGCAGTTCTTC. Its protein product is CASSWASGEYVGEQFF.

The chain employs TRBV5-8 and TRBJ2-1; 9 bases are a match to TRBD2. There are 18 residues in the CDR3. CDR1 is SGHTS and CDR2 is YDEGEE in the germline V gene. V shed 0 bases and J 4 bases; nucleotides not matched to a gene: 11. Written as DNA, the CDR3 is TGTGCCAGCAGCTTGGACGGCGGGGGGGCGGTCCTGTACAATGAGCAGTTCTTC. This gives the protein CASSLDGGGAVLYNEQFF.

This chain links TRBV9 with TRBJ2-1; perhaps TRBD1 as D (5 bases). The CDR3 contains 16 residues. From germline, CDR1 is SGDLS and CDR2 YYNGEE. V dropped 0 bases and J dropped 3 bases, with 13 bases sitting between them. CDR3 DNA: TGTGCCAGCAGCGTAGTTGGCACCACAGGCTACAATGAGCAGTTCTTC. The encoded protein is CASSVVGTTGYNEQFF.

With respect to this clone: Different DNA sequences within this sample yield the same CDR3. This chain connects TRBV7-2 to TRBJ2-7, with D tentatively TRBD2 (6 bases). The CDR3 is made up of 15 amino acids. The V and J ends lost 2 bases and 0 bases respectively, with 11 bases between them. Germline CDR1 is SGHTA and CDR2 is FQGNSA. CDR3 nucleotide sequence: TGTGCCAGCAGCTTATCGCGGGGTCTCTCCTACGAGCAGTACTTC. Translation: CASSLSRGLSYEQYF.

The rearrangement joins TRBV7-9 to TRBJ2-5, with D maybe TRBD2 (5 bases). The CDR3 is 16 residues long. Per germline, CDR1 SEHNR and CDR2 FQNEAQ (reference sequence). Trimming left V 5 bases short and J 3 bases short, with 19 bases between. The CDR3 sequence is CASSPIPSGKEETQYF. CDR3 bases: TGTGCCAGCAGCCCAATCCCCTCGGGAAAAGAAGAGACCCAGTACTTC.

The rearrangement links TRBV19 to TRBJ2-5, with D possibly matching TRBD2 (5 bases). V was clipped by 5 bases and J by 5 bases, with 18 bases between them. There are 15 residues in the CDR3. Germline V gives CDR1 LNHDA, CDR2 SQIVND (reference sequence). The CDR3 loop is CASSSILNGVETQYF. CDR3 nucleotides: TGTGCCAGTAGTTCTATATTAAACGGGGTGGAGACCCAGTACTTC.

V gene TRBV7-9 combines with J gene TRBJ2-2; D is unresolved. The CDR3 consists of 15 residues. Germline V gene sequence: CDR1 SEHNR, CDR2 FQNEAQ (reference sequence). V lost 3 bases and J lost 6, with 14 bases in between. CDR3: CASSLGPSLAGELFF. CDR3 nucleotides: TGTGCCAGCAGCTTGGGCCCGTCTCTCGCCGGGGAGCTGTTTTTT.

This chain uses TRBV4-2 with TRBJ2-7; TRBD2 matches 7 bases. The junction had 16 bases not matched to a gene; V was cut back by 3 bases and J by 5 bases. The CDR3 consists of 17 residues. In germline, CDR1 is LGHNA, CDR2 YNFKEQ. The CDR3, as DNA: TGTGCCAGCAGCCAGAGCGGGGTAGCAACCACTTCCGACGAGCAGTACTTC. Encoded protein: CASSQSGVATTSDEQYF.

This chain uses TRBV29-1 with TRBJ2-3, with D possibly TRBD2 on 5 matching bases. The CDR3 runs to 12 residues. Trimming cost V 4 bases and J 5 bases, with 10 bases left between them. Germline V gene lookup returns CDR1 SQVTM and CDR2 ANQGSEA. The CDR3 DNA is TGCAGCGTTGCGGGGATTGGAGATACGCAGTATTTT. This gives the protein CSVAGIGDTQYF.

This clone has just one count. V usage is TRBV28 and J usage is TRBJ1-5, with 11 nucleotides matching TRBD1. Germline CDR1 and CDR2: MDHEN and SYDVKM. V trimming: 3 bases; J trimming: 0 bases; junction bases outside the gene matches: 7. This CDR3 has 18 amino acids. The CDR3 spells CASSFGTGGPYSNQPQHF. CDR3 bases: TGTGCCAGCAGTTTCGGGACAGGGGGGCCATATAGCAATCAGCCCCAGCATTTT.

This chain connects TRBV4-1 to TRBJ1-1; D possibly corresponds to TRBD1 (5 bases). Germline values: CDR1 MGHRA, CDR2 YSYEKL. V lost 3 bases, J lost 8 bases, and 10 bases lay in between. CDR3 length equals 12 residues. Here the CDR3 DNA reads TGCGCCAGCAGCCACACCGCAGGGGAAGCTTTCTTT. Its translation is CASSHTAGEAFF.

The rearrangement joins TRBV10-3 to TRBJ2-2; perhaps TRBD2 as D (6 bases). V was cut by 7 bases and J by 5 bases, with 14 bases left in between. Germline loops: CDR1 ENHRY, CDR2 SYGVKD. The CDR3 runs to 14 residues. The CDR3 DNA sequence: TGTGCCATCACTGGCGGGATAGGGACCGGGGAGCTGTTTTTT. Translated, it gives CAITGGIGTGELFF.

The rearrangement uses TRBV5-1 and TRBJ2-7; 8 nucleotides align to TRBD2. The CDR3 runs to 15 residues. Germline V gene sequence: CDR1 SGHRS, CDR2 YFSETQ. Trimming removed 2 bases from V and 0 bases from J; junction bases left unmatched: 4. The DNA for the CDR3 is TGCGCCAGCAGCTTCCTAGCGGGTAACTCCTACGAGCAGTACTTC. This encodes CASSFLAGNSYEQYF.

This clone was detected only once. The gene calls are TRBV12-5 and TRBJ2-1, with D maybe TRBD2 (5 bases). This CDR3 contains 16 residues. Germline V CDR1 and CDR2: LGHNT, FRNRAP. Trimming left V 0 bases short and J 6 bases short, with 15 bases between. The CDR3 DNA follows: TGTGCTAGTGGTTTGGTGGTCGGGGTAATGGGCAATGAGCAGTTCTTC. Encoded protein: CASGLVVGVMGNEQFF.